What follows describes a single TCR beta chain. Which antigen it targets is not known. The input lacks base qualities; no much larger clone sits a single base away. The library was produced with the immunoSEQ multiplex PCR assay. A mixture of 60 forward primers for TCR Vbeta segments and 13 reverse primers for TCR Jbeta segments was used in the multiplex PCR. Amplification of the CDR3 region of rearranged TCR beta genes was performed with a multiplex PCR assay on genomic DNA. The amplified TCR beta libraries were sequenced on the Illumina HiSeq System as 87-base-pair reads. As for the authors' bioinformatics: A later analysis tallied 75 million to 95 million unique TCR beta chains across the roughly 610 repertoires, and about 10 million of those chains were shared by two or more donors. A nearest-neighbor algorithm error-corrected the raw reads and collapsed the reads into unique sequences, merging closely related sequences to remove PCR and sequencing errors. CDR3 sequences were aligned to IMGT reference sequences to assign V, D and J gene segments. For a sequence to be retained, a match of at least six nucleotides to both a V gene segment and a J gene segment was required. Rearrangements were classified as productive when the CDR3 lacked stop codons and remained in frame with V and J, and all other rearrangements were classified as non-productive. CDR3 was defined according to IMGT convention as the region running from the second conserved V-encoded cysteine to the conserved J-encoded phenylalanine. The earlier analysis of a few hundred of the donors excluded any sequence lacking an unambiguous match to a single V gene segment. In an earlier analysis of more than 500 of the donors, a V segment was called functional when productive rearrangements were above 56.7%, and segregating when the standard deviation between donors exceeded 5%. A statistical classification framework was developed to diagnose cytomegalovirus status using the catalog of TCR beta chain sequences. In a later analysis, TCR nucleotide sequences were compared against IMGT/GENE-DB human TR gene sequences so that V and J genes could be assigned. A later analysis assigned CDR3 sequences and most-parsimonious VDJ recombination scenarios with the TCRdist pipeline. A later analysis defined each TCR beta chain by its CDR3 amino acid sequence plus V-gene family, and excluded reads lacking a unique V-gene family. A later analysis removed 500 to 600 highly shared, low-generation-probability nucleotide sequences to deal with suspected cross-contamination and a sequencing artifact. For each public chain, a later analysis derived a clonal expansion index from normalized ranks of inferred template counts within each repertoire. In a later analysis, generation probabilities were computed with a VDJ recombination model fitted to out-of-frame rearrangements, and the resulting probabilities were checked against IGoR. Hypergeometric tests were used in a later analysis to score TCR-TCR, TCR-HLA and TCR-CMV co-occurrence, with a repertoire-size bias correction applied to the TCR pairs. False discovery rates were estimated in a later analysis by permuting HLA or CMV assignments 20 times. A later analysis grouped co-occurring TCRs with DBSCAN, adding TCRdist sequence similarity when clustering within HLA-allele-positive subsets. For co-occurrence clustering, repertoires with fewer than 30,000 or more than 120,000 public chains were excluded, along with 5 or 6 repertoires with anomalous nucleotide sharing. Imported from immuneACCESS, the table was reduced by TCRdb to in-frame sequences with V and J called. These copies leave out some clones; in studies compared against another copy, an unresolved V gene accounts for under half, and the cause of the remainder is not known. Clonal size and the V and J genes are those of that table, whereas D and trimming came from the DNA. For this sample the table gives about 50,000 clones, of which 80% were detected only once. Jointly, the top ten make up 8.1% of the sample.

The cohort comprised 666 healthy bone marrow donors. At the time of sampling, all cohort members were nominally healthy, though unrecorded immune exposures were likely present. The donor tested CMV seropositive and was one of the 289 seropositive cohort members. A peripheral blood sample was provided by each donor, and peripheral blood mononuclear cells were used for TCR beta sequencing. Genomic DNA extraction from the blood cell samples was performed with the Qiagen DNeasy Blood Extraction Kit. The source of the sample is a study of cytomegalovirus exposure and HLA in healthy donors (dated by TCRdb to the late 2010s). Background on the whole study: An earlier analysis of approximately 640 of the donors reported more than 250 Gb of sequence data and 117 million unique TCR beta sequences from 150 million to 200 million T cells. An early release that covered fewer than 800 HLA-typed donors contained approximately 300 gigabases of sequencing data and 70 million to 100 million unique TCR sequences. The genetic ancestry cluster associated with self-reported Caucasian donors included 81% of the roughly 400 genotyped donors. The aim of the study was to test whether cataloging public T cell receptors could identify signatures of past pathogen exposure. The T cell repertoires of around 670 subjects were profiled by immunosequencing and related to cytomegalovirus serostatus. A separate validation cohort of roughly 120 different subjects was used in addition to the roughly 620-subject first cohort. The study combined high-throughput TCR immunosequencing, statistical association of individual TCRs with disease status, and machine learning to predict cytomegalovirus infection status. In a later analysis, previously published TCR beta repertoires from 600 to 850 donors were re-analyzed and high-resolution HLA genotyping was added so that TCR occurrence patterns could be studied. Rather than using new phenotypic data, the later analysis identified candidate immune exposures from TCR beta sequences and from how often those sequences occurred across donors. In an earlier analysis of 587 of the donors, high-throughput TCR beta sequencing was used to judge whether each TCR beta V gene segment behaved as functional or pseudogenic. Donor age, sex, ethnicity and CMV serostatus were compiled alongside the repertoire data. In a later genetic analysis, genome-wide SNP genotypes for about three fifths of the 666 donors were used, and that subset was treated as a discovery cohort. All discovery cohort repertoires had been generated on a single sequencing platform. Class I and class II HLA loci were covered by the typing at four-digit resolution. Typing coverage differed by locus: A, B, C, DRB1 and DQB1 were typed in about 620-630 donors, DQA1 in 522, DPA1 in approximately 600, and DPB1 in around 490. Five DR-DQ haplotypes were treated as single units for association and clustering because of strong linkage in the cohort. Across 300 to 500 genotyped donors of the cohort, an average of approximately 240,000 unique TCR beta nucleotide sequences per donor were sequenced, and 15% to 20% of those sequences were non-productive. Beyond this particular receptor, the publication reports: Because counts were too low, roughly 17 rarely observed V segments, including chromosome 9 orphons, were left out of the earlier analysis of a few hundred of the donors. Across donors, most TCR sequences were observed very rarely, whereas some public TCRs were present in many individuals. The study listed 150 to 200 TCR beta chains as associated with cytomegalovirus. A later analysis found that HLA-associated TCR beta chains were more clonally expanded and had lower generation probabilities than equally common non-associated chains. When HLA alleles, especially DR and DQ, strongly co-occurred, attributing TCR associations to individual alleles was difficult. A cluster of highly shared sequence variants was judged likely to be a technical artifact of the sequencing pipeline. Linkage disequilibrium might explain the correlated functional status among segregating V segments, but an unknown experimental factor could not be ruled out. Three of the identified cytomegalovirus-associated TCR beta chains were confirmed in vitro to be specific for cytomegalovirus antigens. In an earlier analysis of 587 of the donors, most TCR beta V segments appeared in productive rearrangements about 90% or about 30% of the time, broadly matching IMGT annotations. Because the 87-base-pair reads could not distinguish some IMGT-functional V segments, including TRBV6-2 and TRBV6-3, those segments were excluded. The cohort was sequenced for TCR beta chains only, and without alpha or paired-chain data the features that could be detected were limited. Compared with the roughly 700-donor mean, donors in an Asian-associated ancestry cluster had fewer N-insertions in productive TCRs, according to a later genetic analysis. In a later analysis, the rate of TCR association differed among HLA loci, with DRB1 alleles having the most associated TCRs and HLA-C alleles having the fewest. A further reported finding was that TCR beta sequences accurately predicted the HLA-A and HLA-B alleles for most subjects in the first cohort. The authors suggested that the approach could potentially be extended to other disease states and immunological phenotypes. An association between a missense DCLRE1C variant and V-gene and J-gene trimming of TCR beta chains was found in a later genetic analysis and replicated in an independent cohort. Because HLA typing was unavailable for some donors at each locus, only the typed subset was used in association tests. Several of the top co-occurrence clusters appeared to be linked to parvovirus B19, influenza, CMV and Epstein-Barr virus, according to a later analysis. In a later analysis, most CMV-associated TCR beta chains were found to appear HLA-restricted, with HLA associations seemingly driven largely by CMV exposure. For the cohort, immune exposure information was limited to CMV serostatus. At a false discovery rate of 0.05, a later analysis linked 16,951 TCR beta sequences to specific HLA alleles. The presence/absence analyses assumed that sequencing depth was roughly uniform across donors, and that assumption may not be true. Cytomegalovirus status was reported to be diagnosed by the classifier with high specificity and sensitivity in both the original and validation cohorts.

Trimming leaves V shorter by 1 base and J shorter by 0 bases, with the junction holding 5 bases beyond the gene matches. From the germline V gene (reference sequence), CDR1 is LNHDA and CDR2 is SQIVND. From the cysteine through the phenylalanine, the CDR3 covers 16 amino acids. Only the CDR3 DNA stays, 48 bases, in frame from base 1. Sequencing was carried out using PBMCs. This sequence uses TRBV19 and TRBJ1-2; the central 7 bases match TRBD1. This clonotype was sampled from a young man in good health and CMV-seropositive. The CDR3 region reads CASSIGGGQTNYGYTF. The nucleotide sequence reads TGTGCCAGTAGTATAGGAGGGGGACAGACTAACTATGGCTACACCTTC.